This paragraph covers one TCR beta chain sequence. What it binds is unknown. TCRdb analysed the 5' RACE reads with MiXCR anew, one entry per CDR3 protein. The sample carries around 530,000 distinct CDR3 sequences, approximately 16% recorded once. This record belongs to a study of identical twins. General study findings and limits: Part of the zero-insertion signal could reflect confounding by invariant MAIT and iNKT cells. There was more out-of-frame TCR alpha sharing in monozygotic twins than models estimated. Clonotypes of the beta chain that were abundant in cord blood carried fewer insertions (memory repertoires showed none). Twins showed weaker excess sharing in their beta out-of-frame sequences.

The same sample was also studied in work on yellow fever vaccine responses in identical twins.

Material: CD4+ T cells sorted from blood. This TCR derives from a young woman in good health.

DNA for the CDR3: TGTGCCAGCTTCGATGTTAGCAGAACCACAGATACGCAGTATTTT. Translating gives CASFDVSRTTDTQYF. The rearrangement joins TRBV28 to TRBJ2-3; D unclear. Looked up from germline, CDR1 is MDHEN and CDR2 is SYDVKM. The CDR3 is 15 residues long. Between the trimmed V and J ends, which lost 8 bases and 2 bases, there was a span of 17 bases.